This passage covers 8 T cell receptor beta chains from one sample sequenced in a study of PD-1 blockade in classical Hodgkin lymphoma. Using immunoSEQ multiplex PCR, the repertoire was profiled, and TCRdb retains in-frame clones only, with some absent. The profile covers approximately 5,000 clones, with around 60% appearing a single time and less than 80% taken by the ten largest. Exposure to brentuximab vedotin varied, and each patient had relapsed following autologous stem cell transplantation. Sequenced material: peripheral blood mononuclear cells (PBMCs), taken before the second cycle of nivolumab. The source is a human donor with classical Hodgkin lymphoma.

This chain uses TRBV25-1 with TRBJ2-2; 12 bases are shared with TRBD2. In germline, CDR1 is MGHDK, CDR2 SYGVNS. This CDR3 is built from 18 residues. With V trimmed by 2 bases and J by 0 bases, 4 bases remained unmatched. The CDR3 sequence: CASSEALAGGANTGELFF. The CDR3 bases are TGTGCCAGCAGTGAAGCACTAGCGGGAGGCGCGAACACCGGGGAGCTGTTTTTT.

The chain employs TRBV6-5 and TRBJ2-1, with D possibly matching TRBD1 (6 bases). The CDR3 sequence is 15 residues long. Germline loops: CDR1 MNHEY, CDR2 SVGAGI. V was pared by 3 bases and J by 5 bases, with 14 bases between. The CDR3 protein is CASSYWAGVHNEQFF. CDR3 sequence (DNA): TGTGCCAGCAGTTATTGGGCAGGGGTACACAATGAGCAGTTCTTC.

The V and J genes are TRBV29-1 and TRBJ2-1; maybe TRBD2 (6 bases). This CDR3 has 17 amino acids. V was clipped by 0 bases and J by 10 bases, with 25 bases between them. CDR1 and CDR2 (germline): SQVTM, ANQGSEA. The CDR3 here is CSVEDPANSGLTGEQFF. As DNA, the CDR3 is TGCAGCGTTGAAGATCCCGCCAACAGCGGGTTGACGGGAGAGCAGTTCTTC.

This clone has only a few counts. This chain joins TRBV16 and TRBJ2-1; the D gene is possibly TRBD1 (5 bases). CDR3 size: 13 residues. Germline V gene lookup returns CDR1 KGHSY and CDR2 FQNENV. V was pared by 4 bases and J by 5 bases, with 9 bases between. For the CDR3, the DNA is TGTGCCAGCAGCCGACAGTCGAACAATGAGCAGTTCTTC. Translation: CASSRQSNNEQFF.

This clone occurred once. The CDR3 loop is CASRRQESNYGYTF. CDR3 sequence (DNA): TGTGCCAGTAGGAGACAGGAATCTAACTATGGCTACACCTTC. J is TRBJ1-2 and V is TRBV19; tentative D call: TRBD1 (6 bases). From germline, CDR1 is LNHDA and CDR2 SQIVND (reference sequence). The V gene lost 6 bases and the J gene lost 0 bases, with 11 bases spanning the gap. This CDR3 comprises 14 residues.

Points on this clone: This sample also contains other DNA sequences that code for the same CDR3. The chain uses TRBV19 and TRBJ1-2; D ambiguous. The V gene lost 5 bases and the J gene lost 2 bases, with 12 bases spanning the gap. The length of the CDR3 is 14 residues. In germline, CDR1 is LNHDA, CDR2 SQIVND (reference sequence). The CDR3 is CASSPSGVNYGYTF. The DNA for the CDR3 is TGTGCCAGTAGTCCCTCTGGTGTAAACTATGGCTACACCTTC.

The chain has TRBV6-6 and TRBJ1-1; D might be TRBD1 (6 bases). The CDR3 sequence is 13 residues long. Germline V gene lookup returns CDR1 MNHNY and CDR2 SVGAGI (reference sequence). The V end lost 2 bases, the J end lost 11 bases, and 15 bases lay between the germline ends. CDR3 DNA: TGTGCCAGCAGTTACAACAGGGAAATGAGGGCTTTCTTT. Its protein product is CASSYNREMRAFF.

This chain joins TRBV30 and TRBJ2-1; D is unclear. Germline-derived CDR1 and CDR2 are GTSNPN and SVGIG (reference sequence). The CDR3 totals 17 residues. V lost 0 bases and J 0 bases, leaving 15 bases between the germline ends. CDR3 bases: TGTGCCTGGAGTGTTCTCCCCACGCCGAGCTCCTACAATGAGCAGTTCTTC. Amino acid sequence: CAWSVLPTPSSYNEQFF.